Below, one TCR beta chain is given with its context. No antigen is known for it. This sample was taken from a study of CD8+ T cells in alopecia areata. RNA was extracted and reverse transcribed into cDNA as the sequencing template. Profiled with immunoSEQ multiplex PCR; TCRdb holds only in-frame clones, not every one. The table lists some 120,000 clones, around 50% of them singletons. Overall study findings and caveats: Unlike in mice, where it was clearer, TCR sharing across patients was less clear, possibly HLA-related.

This CDR3 region has 13 residues. V was trimmed by 4 bases and J by 6 bases, leaving 13 bases between them. Per the germline V gene, CDR1 is GTSNPN and CDR2 is SVGIG (reference sequence). PBMCs yielded sorted CD4+ and CD8+ T cells. The specimen sequenced was NKG2D-low CD8+ T cells sorted from blood. The origin of this receptor is a human donor with alopecia areata. The J gene is TRBJ2-1, the V gene TRBV30, with D perhaps TRBD1 or TRBD2 (5 bases each). CDR3 residues: CAWTHGARNEQFF. As DNA, the CDR3 is TGTGCCTGGACCCACGGGGCCCGCAATGAGCAGTTCTTC.